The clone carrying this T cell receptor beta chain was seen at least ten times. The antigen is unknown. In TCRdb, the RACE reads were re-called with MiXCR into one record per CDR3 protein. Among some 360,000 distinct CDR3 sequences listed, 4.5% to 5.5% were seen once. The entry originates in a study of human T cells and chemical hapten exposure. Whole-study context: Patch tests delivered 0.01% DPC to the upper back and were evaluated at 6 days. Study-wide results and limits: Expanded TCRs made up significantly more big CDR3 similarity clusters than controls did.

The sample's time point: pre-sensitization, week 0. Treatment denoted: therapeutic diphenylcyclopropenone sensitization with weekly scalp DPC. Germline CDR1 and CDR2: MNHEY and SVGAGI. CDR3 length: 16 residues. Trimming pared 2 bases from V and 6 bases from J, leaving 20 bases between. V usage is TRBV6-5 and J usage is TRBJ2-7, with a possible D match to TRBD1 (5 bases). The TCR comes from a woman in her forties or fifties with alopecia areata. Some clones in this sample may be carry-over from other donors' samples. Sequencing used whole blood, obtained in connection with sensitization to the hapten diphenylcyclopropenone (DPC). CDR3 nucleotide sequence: TGTGCCAGCAGTTACCGTGGGGTGAGGAAGGGGTCCGAGCAGTACTTC. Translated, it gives CASSYRGVRKGSEQYF.